One and the same sample provided the 8 T cell receptor beta chains below, sequenced in a study of T cells in Graves' hyperthyroidism and ophthalmopathy. Researchers amplified the TCR beta CDR3 regions from RNA transcripts. The HTBI primer set served for first-round RT-PCR of the TCR CDR3. TCRdb reprocessed the multiplex PCR reads with MiXCR, giving one entry per CDR3 protein. The data contain some 600,000 distinct CDR3 sequences, 46% of them singletons. The specimen was peripheral blood or thyroid tissue (not recorded which). These receptors were taken from a young woman with Graves' hyperthyroidism.

For this clonotype: An end of the junction does not agree with germline; a read error may underlie this. This rearrangement joins TRBV10-2 to TRBJ1-1; perhaps TRBD1 as D (5 bases). The CDR3 runs 13 residues. The germline V gene has CDR1 WSHSY and CDR2 SAAADI. The DNA for the CDR3 is TGTGCCAGCAGTTACTCGAGGGGCCCTGAAGCTTTCTTT. It yields the protein CASSYSRGPEAFF.

This clonotype has at least ten counts. The chain recombines TRBV10-3 with TRBJ2-7, with D possibly TRBD2 on 6 matching bases. Trimming took off 0 bases at V and 3 bases at J, with 9 bases between the two ends. This CDR3 has 14 amino acids. Germline lookup yields CDR1 ENHRY and CDR2 SYGVKD. This CDR3 is CAISESQGGYEQYF. The CDR3 bases are TGTGCCATCAGTGAGTCCCAGGGAGGCTACGAGCAGTACTTC.

The chain uses TRBV7-3 and TRBJ2-7; TRBD1 matches at 7 bases. CDR1 is SGHTA, CDR2 FQGTGA, per germline. V trimming: 2 bases; J trimming: 3 bases; junction bases outside the gene matches: 7. The CDR3 extends over 15 amino acids. The CDR3 DNA is TGTGCCAGCAGCTTAGTGCCAGGGGGTATCTACGAGCAGTACTTC. Amino acids: CASSLVPGGIYEQYF.

The V call is TRBV5-1, the J call TRBJ1-2; TRBD1 matches at 8 bases. The length of the CDR3 is 14 residues. V dropped 4 bases and J dropped 7; count of bases not matched to a gene: 9. Germline V gene lookup returns CDR1 SGHRS and CDR2 YFSETQ. Here the CDR3 DNA reads TGCGCCAGCAGCATACTACAGGGGGAAGGTGGCTACACCTTC. Translating it yields CASSILQGEGGYTF.

The chain combines TRBV24-1 with TRBJ2-7; 10 nucleotides line up with TRBD1. J lost 5 bases, V lost 8 bases, and 5 bases had no gene match. CDR1 KGHDR and CDR2 SFDVKD come from the germline V gene. The CDR3 has 13 amino acids. The CDR3 DNA follows: TGTGCCACCAACACCGGGACAGGGGACGAGCAGTACTTC. The encoded protein is CATNTGTGDEQYF.

The chain uses TRBV29-1 and TRBJ1-2; D ambiguous. Trimming pared 8 bases from V and 3 bases from J, leaving 10 bases between. This CDR3 comprises 11 residues. The germline V gene encodes CDR1 SQVTM and CDR2 ANQGSEA. The CDR3 DNA follows: TGCAGCTGGATACAAGACTATGGCTACACCTTC. Translated, it gives CSWIQDYGYTF.

The chain uses TRBV15 and TRBJ1-4; D is perhaps TRBD1 (5 bases). The CDR3 sequence is 15 residues long. The V gene's germline CDR1 is LNHNV and CDR2 YYDKDF (reference sequence). The V end lost 1 base, the J end lost 3 bases, and 9 bases lay between the germline ends. The CDR3 spells CATSRARGSNEKLFF. DNA for the CDR3: TGTGCCACCAGCAGAGCCCGGGGGTCTAATGAAAAACTGTTTTTT. Full variable domain (missing parts from reference TRBV15 and TRBJ1-4): DAMVIQNPRYQVTQFGKPVTLSCSQTLNHNVMYWYQQKSSQAPKLLFHYYDKDFNNEADTPDNFQSRRPNTSFCFLDIRSPGLGDTAMYLCATSRARGSNEKLFFGSGTQLSVL.

The gene calls are TRBV29-1 and TRBJ2-1; D is unresolved. Trimming took 1 base from V and 9 from J, leaving 10 bases between them. The CDR3 has 12 amino acids. CDR1 is SQVTM, CDR2 ANQGSEA, per germline. CDR3 DNA: TGCAGCGTTGAAGTTTCGAGTGGTGAGCAGTTCTTC. Translating gives CSVEVSSGEQFF.